This T cell receptor (beta chain) was profiled in a study of regulatory T cells in long-lasting Graves disease. Study-level background: The criterion for persistent Graves' disease was over 5 years of antithyroid drugs with positive TSH receptor antibodies.

Findings of the study overall: Segments TRBV28, TRBJ1-2 and TRBJ2-5 showed preferential usage in persistent disease.

Investigators prepared the TCR beta libraries by applying iRepertoire HTBI primers and Arm-PCR of CDR3 regions. Authors' data handling: Throughout the samples, researchers identified around 65 TRBV and more than twelve TRBJ segments. TCRdb passed the multiplex PCR reads through MiXCR, listing each CDR3 protein once. The authors' filters were not applied to this entry. The sample yields some 330,000 distinct CDR3 sequences, 23% seen once. The V gene end was trimmed by 5 bases and the J gene end by 3 bases; junction bases not matched to a gene: 4. Germline lookup yields CDR1 SQVTM and CDR2 ANQGSEA. The CDR3 length is 12 residues. This clonotype was seen at least ten times. No antigen is known for it. Indicated time point: persistent/refractory GD, antithyroid drugs over 5 years with positive TRAb. RNA isolated from PBMCs was used to make the TCR library. Per American Thyroid Association guidelines, Graves' disease was diagnosed.

V is TRBV29-1 and J is TRBJ2-7; 7 bases match TRBD2. The sample in question was peripheral blood mononuclear cells (PBMCs), obtained when the disease was refractory, from a patient treated with antithyroid drugs. This receptor was identified in a woman in her thirties or forties with Graves disease. The CDR3 nucleotides read TGCAGCGTTTTACAGCGGGACTACGAGCAGTACTTC. Its protein is CSVLQRDYEQYF.